This passage covers 17 T cell receptor beta chains from one sample sequenced in a study of OX40 agonist ivuxolimab in advanced cancers. Data came from immunoSEQ multiplex PCR; TCRdb stores just in-frame clones and leaves some out. Altogether some 66,000 clones are present, roughly four fifths being singletons, with the ten largest covering 2% to 2.5%. This sample comprised CD4+ or CD8+ T cells sorted from blood, obtained in a trial of the OX40 agonist ivuxolimab. These receptors were obtained from an adult with an advanced solid tumor such as melanoma, head and neck, liver or kidney cancer.

The gene calls are TRBV4-3 and TRBJ2-1, with 10 bases identical to TRBD1. The CDR3 has 15 amino acids. CDR1 and CDR2 (germline): LGHNA, YSLEER. V lost 3 bases, J lost 7 bases, and 6 bases stayed unmatched. The CDR3 nucleotides read TGCGCCAGCAGCCACGACAGGGGGCTTAGGAATGAGCAGTTCTTC. Residues: CASSHDRGLRNEQFF.

CDR3 loop: CASSSRWTGQNYGYTF. The DNA of the CDR3 is TGCGCCAGCAGCTCTAGGTGGACAGGGCAGAACTATGGCTACACCTTC. This sequence joins TRBV5-1 and TRBJ1-2, with 8 bases lining up with TRBD1. The CDR3 has 16 amino acids. V lost 3 bases to trimming and J lost 2 bases; unmatched junction nucleotides: 9. Germline V gene sequence: CDR1 SGHRS, CDR2 YFSETQ.

The rearrangement uses TRBV19 and TRBJ2-2, with 11 bases lining up with TRBD2. Germline CDR1 reads LNHDA; CDR2 reads SQIVND (reference sequence). The ends lost 6 bases at V and 3 bases at J; junction bases unmatched: 3. The CDR3 extends over 15 amino acids. DNA for the CDR3: TGTGCCAGTAGGATACTAGCGGGGGACACCGGGGAGCTGTTTTTT. Its translation: CASRILAGDTGELFF.

This clone was seen a few times. V gene TRBV4-2 combines with J gene TRBJ1-1, with 7 nucleotides matching TRBD1. This CDR3 is built from 16 residues. The V gene end was trimmed by 3 bases and the J gene end by 5 bases; junction bases not matched to a gene: 12. CDR1 is LGHNA, CDR2 YNFKEQ, per germline. The CDR3 DNA is TGTGCCAGCAGCCAGAACACAGGGGTGGGGATAACTGAAGCTTTCTTT. Protein product: CASSQNTGVGITEAFF.

This chain joins TRBV6-4 and TRBJ2-7, with D possibly TRBD1 on 6 matching bases. This CDR3 has 16 amino acids. Per germline, CDR1 MRHNA and CDR2 SNTAGT. V was trimmed by 5 bases and J by 2 bases, leaving 19 bases between them. In DNA, the CDR3 is TGTGCCAGCAGTATCGAGATGGTAGGGGGTACCTACGAGCAGTACTTC. This sequence encodes CASSIEMVGGTYEQYF.

This clone was counted a single time. The chain joins TRBV6-6 to TRBJ1-4; TRBD1 matches at 7 bases. The germline V gene has CDR1 MNHNY and CDR2 SVGAGI (reference sequence). V lost 2 bases to trimming and J lost 6 bases; unmatched junction nucleotides: 0. The CDR3 totals 13 residues. The CDR3 spells CASSYDRDEKLFF. CDR3 DNA sequence: TGTGCCAGCAGTTACGACAGGGATGAAAAACTGTTTTTT.

The chain uses TRBV10-1 and TRBJ2-1; D is perhaps TRBD2 (5 bases). Germline CDR1 and CDR2: WNHNN and SYGVQD (reference sequence). This CDR3 spans 14 amino acids. V gave up 4 bases and J gave up 7 bases, with 14 bases separating them. CDR3: CASSGGLTGNEQFF. CDR3 coding DNA: TGCGCCAGCAGTGGTGGTTTAACGGGGAATGAGCAGTTCTTC.

This clone appeared a single time. The rearrangement links TRBV27 to TRBJ2-6; D is undetermined. The CDR3 is 13 residues long. The germline gives CDR1 MNHEY, CDR2 SMNVEV (reference sequence). Trimming removed 4 bases from V and 6 bases from J, with 7 bases in between. Here the CDR3 reads CASSSAQANVLTF. In DNA form, the CDR3 reads TGTGCCAGCAGTTCGGCCCAGGCCAACGTCCTGACTTTC.

The chain uses TRBV28 and TRBJ2-1; TRBD2 matches 9 bases. The CDR3 is made up of 15 amino acids. Germline CDR1 and CDR2: MDHEN and SYDVKM. The V and J ends lost 5 bases and 7 bases, in that order; junction bases with no gene match: 9. In DNA, the CDR3 is TGTGCCAGCAGTAGCAAACTAGCGGGTAGTAATGAGCAGTTCTTC. Its protein is CASSSKLAGSNEQFF.

This chain joins TRBV28 and TRBJ2-7, with 10 positions matching TRBD1. Losses at the gene ends were 4 bases for V and 5 bases for J; bases not matched to a gene: 5. Germline V gene sequence: CDR1 MDHEN, CDR2 SYDVKM. CDR3 length equals 14 residues. CDR3 sequence: CASSSGTGAHEQYF. CDR3 bases: TGTGCCAGCAGTTCCGGGACAGGGGCCCACGAGCAGTACTTC.

The chain recombines TRBV9 with TRBJ2-5; 9 bases line up with TRBD2. The J call is doubtful: the DNA matches TRBJ2-7 better. CDR1 is SGDLS, CDR2 YYNGEE, per germline. The CDR3 is 18 amino acids. CDR3 sequence (DNA): TGTGCCAGCAGCCAGACAGCCGGCGGGGCTAGCGGGATTTACGAGCAGTACTTC. This sequence encodes CASSQTAGGASGIYEQYF.

The chain recombines TRBV5-1 with TRBJ2-5; TRBD2 matches 7 bases. This CDR3 is 15 amino acids long. Germline CDR1 is SGHRS and CDR2 is YFSETQ. The V segment lost 4 bases and the J segment 4 bases; nucleotides outside the gene matches: 10. The CDR3: CASSTHTLAPETQYF. CDR3 bases: TGCGCCAGCAGCACCCACACACTAGCGCCAGAGACCCAGTACTTC. The entire variable domain, with the rest obtained from reference TRBV5-1 and TRBJ2-5, is as follows: KAGVTQTPRYLIKTRGQQVTLSCSPISGHRSVSWYQQTPGQGLQFLFEYFSETQRNKGNFPGRFSGRQFSNSRSEMNVSTLELGDSALYLCASSTHTLAPETQYFGPGTRLLVL.

The chain couples TRBV6-6 to TRBJ1-1; weak D call: TRBD1 (5 bases). The CDR3 spans 14 residues. CDR1 and CDR2 from the germline V gene are MNHNY and SVGAGI (reference sequence). The germline V and J ends were trimmed by 6 bases and 6 bases, with 17 bases remaining between them. The CDR3 spells CASSPRGPFAEAFF. The CDR3 DNA reads TGTGCCAGCAGCCCCCGGGGCCCGTTCGCTGAAGCTTTCTTT.

This sequence joins TRBV27 and TRBJ1-4, with a weak D call TRBD1 (5 bases). This CDR3 region has 13 residues. V was clipped by 4 bases and J by 5 bases, with 8 bases between them. CDR1 is MNHEY and CDR2 is SMNVEV in the germline V gene (reference sequence). The CDR3 sequence: CASSSGENEKLFF. CDR3 DNA: TGTGCCAGCAGTTCGGGGGAAAATGAAAAACTGTTTTTT.

The V and J genes are TRBV6-4 and TRBJ2-2; D uncertain. V lost 6 bases, J lost 2 bases, and 13 bases lay in between. CDR1 is MRHNA, CDR2 SNTAGT, per germline. This CDR3 spans 15 amino acids. The DNA for the CDR3 is TGTGCCAGCAGAGCCGAACCATATAACACCGGGGAGCTGTTTTTT. Its protein is CASRAEPYNTGELFF.

With regard to this clone: Other DNA sequences from this sample encode an identical CDR3 as well. This chain links TRBV6-1 with TRBJ1-5; D is possibly TRBD1 (6 bases). Germline V gene data show CDR1 as MNHNS and CDR2 as SASEGT. The CDR3 spans 13 residues. Trimming removed 8 bases at V and 5 bases at J, with 13 bases between. The CDR3 DNA reads as TGTGCCAGCTCCCTCTCAGGGGATCAGCCCCAGCATTTT. It codes for CASSLSGDQPQHF.

The rearrangement uses TRBV9 and TRBJ1-2; the match to TRBD1 covers 7 bases. The J segment lost 0 bases and the V segment lost 7 bases, leaving 9 bases of the junction unmatched. The CDR3 runs to 15 residues. CDR1 is SGDLS and CDR2 is YYNGEE in the germline V gene. CDR3 protein: CASGKGGRTNYGYTF. In DNA form, the CDR3 reads TGTGCCAGCGGTAAAGGGGGCAGAACTAACTATGGCTACACCTTC.